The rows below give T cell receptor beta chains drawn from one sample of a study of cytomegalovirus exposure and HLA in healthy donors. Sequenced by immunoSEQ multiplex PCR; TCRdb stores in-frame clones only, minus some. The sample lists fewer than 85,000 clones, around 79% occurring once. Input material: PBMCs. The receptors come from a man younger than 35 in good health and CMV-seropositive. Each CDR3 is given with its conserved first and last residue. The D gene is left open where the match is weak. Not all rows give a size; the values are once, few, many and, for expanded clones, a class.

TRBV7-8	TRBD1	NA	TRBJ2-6	TGTGCCAGCAGCTTAGAGAGACAGGGTTCTGGGGCCAACGTCCTGACTTTC	CASSLERQGSGANVLTF
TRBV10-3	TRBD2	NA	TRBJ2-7	TGTGCCATCAGTATTATTACTAGCGGGAGGCGCGAGCAGTACTTC	CAISIITSGRREQYF
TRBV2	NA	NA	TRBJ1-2	TGTGCCAGCCACTCTGGCTACACCTTC	CASHSGYTF
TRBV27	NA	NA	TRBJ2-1	TGTGCCAGCACACAGGGCAATGAGCAGTTCTTC	CASTQGNEQFF
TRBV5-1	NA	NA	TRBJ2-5	TGCGCCAGCAGTAGAGGGTGGACAGTGGGTCTACAAGAGACCCAGTACTTC	CASSRGWTVGLQETQYF
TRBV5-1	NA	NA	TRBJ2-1	TGCGCCAGCAGCTTGCCGGGTTCCTACAATGAGCAGTTCTTC	CASSLPGSYNEQFF
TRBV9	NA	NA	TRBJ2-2	TGTGCCAGCAGCTACGCGGGCACCGGGGAGCTGTTTTTT	CASSYAGTGELFF
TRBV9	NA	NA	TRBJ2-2	TGTGCCAGCAGCGAGGACAGCCTCAACACCGGGGAGCTGTTTTTT	CASSEDSLNTGELFF
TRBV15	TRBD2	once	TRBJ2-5	TGTGCCACCAGCTTCCGGGACTACCGAGAGACCCAGTACTTC	CATSFRDYRETQYF
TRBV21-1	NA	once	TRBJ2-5	TGTGCCAGCAGCCTCAACCTACGAGAGACCCAGTACTTC	CASSLNLRETQYF
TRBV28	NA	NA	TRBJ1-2	TGTGCCAGCAGTTTACGGGGCTATGGCTACACCTTC	CASSLRGYGYTF
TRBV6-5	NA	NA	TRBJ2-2	TGTGCCTGCCAAAGGGGCCTGCCCACCGGGGAGCTGTTTTTT	CACQRGLPTGELFF
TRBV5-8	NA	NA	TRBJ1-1	TGTGCCAGCAGCTTTCGTCAGGGGTTTAAGCATAAGGCTTTCTTT	CASSFRQGFKHKAFF
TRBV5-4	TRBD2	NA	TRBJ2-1	TGTGCCAGCAGCACACCGGGACTAGCGGGAGGCCCACATTACAATGAGCAGTTCTTC	CASSTPGLAGGPHYNEQFF
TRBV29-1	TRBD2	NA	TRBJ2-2	TGCAGCGGTAGACTAGCGAGCACCGGGGAGCTGTTTTTT	CSGRLASTGELFF
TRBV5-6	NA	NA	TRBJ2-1	TGTGCCAGCAGCTTGGATCTAGAGAACAATGAGCAGTTCTTC	CASSLDLENNEQFF
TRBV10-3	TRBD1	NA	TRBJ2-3	TGTGCCATCAGTCCCGACAGGGCCACAGATACGCAGTATTTT	CAISPDRATDTQYF
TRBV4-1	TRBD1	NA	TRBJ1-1	TGCGCCAGCAGCCCGGGACAGATGAACACTGAAGCTTTCTTT	CASSPGQMNTEAFF
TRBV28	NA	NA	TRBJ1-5	TGTGCCGGCCGTCGGGGGGGGAGCAATCAGCCCCAGCATTTT	CAGRRGGSNQPQHF
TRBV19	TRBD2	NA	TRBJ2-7	TGTGCCAGTAGTACAGGGTGGGAGGGCTACGAGCAGTACTTC	CASSTGWEGYEQYF
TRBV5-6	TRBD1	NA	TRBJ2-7	TGTGCCAGCAGCTTGGCCAACAGGGGGTACGAGCAGTACTTC	CASSLANRGYEQYF
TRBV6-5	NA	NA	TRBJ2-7	TGTGCCAGCAGTTACAAGGACCACGGGAAGCAGTACTTC	CASSYKDHGKQYF
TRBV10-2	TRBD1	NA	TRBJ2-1	TGCGCCAGCAGTACAGGGACAGGTGGCAACAATGAGCAGTTCTTC	CASSTGTGGNNEQFF
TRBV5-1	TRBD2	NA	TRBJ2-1	TGCGCCAGCAGCTCTGCTCCGGGACTAGCGGACCTAGGGGAGTTCTTC	CASSSAPGLADLGEFF
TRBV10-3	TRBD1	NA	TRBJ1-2	TGTGCCATATCGACAGGGGGGAACTATGGCTACACCTTC	CAISTGGNYGYTF
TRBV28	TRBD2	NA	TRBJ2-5	TGTGCCATAAGGACTAGCGGCCAAGAGACCCAGTACTTC	CAIRTSGQETQYF
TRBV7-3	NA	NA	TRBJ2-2	TGTGCCAGCAGCCCCTCAACAGGGATCGGGGAGCTGTTTTTT	CASSPSTGIGELFF
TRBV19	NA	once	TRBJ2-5	TGTGCCAGTAGTGCGACGAGGGGGGAGACCCAGTACTTC	CASSATRGETQYF
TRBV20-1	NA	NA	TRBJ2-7	TGCAGTGCTAGAGGTCTCTACGAGCAGTACTTC	CSARGLYEQYF
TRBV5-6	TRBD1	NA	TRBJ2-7	TGTGCCAGCAGCTTCACAGGGGATGACATAGACAACGAGCAGTACTTC	CASSFTGDDIDNEQYF
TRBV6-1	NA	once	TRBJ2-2	TGTGCCAGCAGTCACCAAACCAGCGGGGAGCTGTTTTTT	CASSHQTSGELFF